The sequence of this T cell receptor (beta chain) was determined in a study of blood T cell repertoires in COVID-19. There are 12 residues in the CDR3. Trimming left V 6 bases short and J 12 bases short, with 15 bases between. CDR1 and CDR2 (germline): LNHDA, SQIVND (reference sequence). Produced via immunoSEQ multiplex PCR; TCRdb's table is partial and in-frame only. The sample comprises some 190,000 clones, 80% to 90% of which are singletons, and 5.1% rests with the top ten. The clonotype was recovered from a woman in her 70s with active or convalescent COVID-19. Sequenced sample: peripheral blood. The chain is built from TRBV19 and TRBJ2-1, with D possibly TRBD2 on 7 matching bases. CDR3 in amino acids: CASREQGGGQFF. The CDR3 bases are TGTGCCAGTAGAGAACAGGGAGGGGGGCAGTTCTTC.